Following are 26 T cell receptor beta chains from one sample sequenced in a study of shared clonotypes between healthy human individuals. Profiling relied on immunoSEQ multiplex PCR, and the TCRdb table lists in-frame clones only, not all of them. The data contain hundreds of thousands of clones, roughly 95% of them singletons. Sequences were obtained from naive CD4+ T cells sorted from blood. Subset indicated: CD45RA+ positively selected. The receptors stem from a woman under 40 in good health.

The CDR3 DNA sequence: TGTGCCAGCAGCGACACAAATCAGCCCCAGCATTTT. Protein sequence: CASSDTNQPQHF. The chain couples TRBV28 to TRBJ1-5; no reliable D call. Trimming removed 6 bases at V and 4 bases at J, with 7 bases between. The germline V gene encodes CDR1 MDHEN and CDR2 SYDVKM. This CDR3 has 12 residues.

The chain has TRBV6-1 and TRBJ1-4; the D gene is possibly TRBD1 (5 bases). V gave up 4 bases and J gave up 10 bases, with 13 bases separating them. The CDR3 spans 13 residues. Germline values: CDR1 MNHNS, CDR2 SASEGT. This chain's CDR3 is CASSGDFRRKLFF. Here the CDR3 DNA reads TGTGCCAGCAGTGGGGACTTCCGGCGAAAACTGTTTTTT.

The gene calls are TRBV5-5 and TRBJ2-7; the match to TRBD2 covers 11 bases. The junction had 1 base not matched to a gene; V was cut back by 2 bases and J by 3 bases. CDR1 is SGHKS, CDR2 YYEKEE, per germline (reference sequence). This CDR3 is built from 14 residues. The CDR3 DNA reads TGTGCCAGCAGCTTACTAGCGGGAGTCTACGAGCAGTACTTC. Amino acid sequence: CASSLLAGVYEQYF.

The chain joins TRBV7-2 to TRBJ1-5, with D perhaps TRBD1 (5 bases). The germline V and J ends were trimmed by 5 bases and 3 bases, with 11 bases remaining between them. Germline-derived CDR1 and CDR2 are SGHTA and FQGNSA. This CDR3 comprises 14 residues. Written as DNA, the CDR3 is TGTGCCAGCAGCCCCGACAGCCCCAATCAGCCCCAGCATTTT. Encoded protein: CASSPDSPNQPQHF.

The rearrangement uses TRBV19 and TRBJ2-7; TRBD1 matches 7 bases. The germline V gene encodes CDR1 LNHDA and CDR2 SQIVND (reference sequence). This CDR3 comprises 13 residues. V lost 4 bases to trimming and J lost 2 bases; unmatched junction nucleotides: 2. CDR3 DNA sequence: TGTGCCAGTAGTACGGGACAGACCTACGAGCAGTACTTC. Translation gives CASSTGQTYEQYF. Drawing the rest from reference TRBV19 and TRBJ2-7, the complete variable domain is DGGITQSPKYLFRKEGQNVTLSCEQNLNHDAMYWYRQDPGQGLRLIYYSQIVNDFQKGDIAEGYSVSREKKESFPLTVTSAQKNPTAFYLCASSTGQTYEQYFGPGTRLTVT.

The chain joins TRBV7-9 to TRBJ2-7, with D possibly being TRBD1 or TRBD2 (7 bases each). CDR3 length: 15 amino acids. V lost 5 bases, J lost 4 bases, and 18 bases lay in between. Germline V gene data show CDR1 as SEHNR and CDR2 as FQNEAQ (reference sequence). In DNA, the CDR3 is TGTGCCAGCAGCGATTACAGGGGAGGGGATTACGAGCAGTACTTC. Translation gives CASSDYRGGDYEQYF.

The CDR3 reads CASSTGRPRRNQPQHF. Here the CDR3 DNA reads TGTGCCAGTAGTACCGGACGGCCACGCCGCAATCAGCCCCAGCATTTT. The gene calls are TRBV19 and TRBJ1-5; D unresolved. The V end lost 4 bases, the J end lost 2 bases, and 15 bases lay between the germline ends. CDR1 LNHDA and CDR2 SQIVND come from the germline V gene (reference sequence). The CDR3 totals 16 residues.

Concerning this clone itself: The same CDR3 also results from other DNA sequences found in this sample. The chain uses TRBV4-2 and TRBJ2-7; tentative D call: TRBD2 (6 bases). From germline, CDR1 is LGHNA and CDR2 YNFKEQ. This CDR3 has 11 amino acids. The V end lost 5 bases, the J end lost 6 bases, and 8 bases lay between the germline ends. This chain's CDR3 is CASSLGGEQYF. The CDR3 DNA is TGTGCCAGCAGCTTGGGGGGCGAGCAGTACTTC.

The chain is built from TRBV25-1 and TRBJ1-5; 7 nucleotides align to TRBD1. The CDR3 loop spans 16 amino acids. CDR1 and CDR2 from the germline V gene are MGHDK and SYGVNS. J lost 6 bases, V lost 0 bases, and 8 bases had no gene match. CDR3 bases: TGTGCCAGCAGTGAATATGGAGGGGGCGAGAGTCAGCCCCAGCATTTT. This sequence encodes CASSEYGGGESQPQHF.

This CDR3 reads CASSFRDYYGYTF. As DNA, the CDR3 is TGTGCCAGCAGCTTTCGGGATTACTATGGCTACACCTTC. The gene calls are TRBV11-2 and TRBJ1-2; unclear D gene. There are 13 residues in the CDR3. V was cut by 3 bases and J by 3 bases, with 8 bases left in between. Germline V CDR1 and CDR2: SGHAT, FQNNGV.

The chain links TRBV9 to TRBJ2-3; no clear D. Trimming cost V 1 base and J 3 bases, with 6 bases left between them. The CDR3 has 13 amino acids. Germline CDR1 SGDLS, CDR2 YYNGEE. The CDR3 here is CASSVTTTDTQYF. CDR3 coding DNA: TGTGCCAGCAGCGTAACGACGACAGATACGCAGTATTTT.

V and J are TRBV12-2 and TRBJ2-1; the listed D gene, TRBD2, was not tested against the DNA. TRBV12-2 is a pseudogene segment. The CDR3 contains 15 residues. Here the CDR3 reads CASRPTSGRVDEQFF. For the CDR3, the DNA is TGTGCAAGTCGGCCGACTAGCGGGAGGGTCGATGAGCAGTTCTTC.

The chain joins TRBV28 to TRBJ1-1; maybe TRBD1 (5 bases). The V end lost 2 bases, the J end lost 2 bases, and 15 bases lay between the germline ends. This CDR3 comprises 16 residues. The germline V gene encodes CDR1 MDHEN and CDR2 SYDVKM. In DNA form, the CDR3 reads TGTGCCAGCAGTTTACAAGGCAGGGAAGTCAACACTGAAGCTTTCTTT. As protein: CASSLQGREVNTEAFF.

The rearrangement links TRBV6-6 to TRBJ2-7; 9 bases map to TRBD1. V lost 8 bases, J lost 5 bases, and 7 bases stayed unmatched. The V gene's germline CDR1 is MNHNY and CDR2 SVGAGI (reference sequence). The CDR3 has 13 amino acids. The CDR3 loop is CASFPGTGNEQYF. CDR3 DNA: TGTGCCAGCTTCCCCGGGACAGGGAACGAGCAGTACTTC.

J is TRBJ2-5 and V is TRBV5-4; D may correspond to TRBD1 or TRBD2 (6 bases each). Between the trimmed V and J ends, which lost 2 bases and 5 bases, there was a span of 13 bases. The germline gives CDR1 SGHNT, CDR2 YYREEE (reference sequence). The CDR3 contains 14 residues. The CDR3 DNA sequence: TGTGCCAGCAGCTTAGGGGGGTCGGGGGAGACCCAGTACTTC. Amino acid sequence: CASSLGGSGETQYF.

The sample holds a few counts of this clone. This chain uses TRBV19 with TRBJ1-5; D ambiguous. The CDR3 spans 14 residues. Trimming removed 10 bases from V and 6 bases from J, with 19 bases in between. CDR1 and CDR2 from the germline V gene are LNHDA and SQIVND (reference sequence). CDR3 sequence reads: CAISGGRGGQPQHF. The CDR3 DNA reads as TGTGCCATTAGCGGAGGGCGAGGTGGTCAGCCCCAGCATTTT.

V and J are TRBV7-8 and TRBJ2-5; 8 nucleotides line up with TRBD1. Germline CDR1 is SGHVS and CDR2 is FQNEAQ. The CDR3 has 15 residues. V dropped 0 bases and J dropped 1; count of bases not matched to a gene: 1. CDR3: CASSLAGQGQETQYF. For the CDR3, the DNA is TGTGCCAGCAGCTTAGCCGGACAGGGCCAAGAGACCCAGTACTTC.

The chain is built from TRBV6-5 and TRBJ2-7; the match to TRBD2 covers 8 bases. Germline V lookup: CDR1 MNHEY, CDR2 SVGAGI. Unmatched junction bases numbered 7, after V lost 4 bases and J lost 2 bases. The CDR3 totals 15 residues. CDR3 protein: CASSSPSGSAYEQYF. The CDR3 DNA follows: TGTGCCAGCAGTTCCCCAAGCGGGAGCGCCTACGAGCAGTACTTC.

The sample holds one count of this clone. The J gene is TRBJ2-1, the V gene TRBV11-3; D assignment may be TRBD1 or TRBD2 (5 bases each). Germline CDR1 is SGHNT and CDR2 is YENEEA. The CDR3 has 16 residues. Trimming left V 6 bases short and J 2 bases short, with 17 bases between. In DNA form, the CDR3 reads TGTGCCAGCAGTTTACAGGTTGGACTCGCCTACAATGAGCAGTTCTTC. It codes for CASSLQVGLAYNEQFF.

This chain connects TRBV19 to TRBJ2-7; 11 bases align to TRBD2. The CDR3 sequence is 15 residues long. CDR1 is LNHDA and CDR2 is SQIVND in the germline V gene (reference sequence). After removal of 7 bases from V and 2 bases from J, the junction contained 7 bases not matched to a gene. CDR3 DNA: TGTGCCAGTACCTCTCTAGCGGGAGGAACCTACGAGCAGTACTTC. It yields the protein CASTSLAGGTYEQYF. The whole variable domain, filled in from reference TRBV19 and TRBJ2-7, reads DGGITQSPKYLFRKEGQNVTLSCEQNLNHDAMYWYRQDPGQGLRLIYYSQIVNDFQKGDIAEGYSVSREKKESFPLTVTSAQKNPTAFYLCASTSLAGGTYEQYFGPGTRLTVT.

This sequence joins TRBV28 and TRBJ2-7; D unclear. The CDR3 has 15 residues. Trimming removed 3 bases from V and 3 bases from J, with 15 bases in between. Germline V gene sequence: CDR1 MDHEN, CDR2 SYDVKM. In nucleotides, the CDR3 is TGTGCCAGCAGTTTTCCGGGTCCCGGAGACTACGAGCAGTACTTC. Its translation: CASSFPGPGDYEQYF. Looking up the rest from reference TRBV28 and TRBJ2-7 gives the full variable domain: DVKVTQSSRYLVKRTGEKVFLECVQDMDHENMFWYRQDPGLGLRLIYFSYDVKMKEKGDIPEGYSVSREKKERFSLILESASTNQTSMYLCASSFPGPGDYEQYFGPGTRLTVT.

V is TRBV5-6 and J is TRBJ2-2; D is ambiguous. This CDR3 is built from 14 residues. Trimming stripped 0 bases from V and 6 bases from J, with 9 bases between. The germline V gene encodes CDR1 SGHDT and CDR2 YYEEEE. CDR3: CASSLGMIPGELFF. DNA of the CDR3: TGTGCCAGCAGCTTGGGCATGATCCCCGGGGAGCTGTTTTTT.

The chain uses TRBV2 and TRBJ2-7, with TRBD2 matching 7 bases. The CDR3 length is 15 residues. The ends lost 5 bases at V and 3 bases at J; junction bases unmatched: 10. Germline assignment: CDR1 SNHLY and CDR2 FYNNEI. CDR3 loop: CASSSILLAGYEQYF. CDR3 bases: TGTGCCAGCAGTTCTATACTCTTAGCGGGCTACGAGCAGTACTTC.

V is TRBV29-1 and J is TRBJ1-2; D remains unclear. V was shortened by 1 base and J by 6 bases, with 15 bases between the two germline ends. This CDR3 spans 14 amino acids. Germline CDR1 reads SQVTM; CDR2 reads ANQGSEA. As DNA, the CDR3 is TGCAGCGTTGAAGGACGACTTTACGTTCATGGCTACACCTTC. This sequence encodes CSVEGRLYVHGYTF. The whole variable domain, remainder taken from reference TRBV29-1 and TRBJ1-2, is SAVISQKPSRDICQRGTSLTIQCQVDSQVTMMFWYRQQPGQSLTLIATANQGSEATYESGFVIDKFPISRPNLTFSTLTVSNMSPEDSSIYLCSVEGRLYVHGYTFGSGTRLTVV.

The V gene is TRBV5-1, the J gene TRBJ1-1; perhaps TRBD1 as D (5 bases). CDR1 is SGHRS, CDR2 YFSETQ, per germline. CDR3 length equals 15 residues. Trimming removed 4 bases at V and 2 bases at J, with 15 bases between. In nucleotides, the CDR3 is TGCGCCAGCAGCGTGGGGGTGCGGGCTAACACTGAAGCTTTCTTT. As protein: CASSVGVRANTEAFF.

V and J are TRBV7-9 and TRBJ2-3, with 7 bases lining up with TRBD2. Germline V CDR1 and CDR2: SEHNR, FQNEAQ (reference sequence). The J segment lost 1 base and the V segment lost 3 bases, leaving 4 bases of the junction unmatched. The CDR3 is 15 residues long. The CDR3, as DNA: TGTGCCAGCAGCTTTGGCGGGAGTGGCACAGATACGCAGTATTTT. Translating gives CASSFGGSGTDTQYF. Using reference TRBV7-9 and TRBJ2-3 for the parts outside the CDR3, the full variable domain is DTGVSQNPRHKITKRGQNVTFRCDPISEHNRLYWYRQTLGQGPEFLTYFQNEAQLEKSRLLSDRFSAERPKGSFSTLEIQRTEQGDSAMYLCASSFGGSGTDTQYFGPGTRLTVL.